A selection of T cell receptor beta chains follows, all from one sample in a study of control samples from healthy donors and cancer patients. Repertoires were generated with immunoSEQ multiplex PCR, while TCRdb's copy carries only in-frame clones and drops some. Here the sample spans some 95,000 clones, roughly 92% being singletons. Specimen: blood. These receptors all stem from a human donor in good health. The donor label of this sample is uncertain. CDR3s include the opening cysteine and the closing phenylalanine or tryptophan. Fields, in order: J gene, V gene, CDR3 length, clone size, D gene, CDR3 DNA, CDR3 protein. A D gene is named only where the DNA matches it firmly. Expanded clones are given a class, and other clones once, few, many or no size at all.

TRBJ1-4,TRBV7-9,13,-,-,TGTGCCAGCAGCTTAATCCAGCGGGAAAAACTGTTTTTT,CASSLIQREKLFF
TRBJ1-1,TRBV5-4,15,-,-,TGTGCCAGCAGCTTATTCCAGGGGATGAACACTGAAGCTTTCTTT,CASSLFQGMNTEAFF
TRBJ2-1,TRBV4-2,15,-,TRBD2,TGTGCCAGCAGCCAAGAATTACGGGGGGGAAATGAGCAGTTCTTC,CASSQELRGGNEQFF
TRBJ1-2,TRBV19,17,-,TRBD1,TGTGCCAGTAGTATCCCCCGGACAGGGACGCGCGTCTATGGCTACACCTTC,CASSIPRTGTRVYGYTF
TRBJ2-7,TRBV12-3/TRBV12-4,11,-,-,TGTGCCAGCAGTTTAGGAGCCGAGCAGTACTTC,CASSLGAEQYF
TRBJ2-7,TRBV24-1,12,-,TRBD1,TGTGCCACCGCCGGAACAGGGGCCGAGCAGTACTTC,CATAGTGAEQYF
TRBJ1-3,TRBV6-5,13,once,-,TGTGCCACACAGATGGGCTCAGGAAACACCATATATTTT,CATQMGSGNTIYF
TRBJ2-3,TRBV19,15,-,-,TGTGCCAGTAGTCGGCGTGACTCGAGCACAGATACGCAGTATTTT,CASSRRDSSTDTQYF
TRBJ1-6,TRBV4-1,16,-,-,TGCGCCAGCAGCCAAGTAGACACAGAAGATAATTCACCCCTCCACTTT,CASSQVDTEDNSPLHF
TRBJ1-1,TRBV27,18,-,TRBD1,TGTGCCAGCAGTTTACTAAGGGGGACAGGCCTTATGAACACTGAAGCTTTCTTT,CASSLLRGTGLMNTEAFF
TRBJ2-3,TRBV9,15,once,-,TGTGCCAGCAGCGTAGGCCCGCGGGATACAGATACGCAGTATTTT,CASSVGPRDTDTQYF
TRBJ2-1,TRBV10-1,14,-,-,TGCGCCAGCAGTGAGGGGGGACCGAACAATGAGCAGTTCTTC,CASSEGGPNNEQFF
TRBJ2-7,TRBV12-3/TRBV12-4,12,once,TRBD1,TGTGCCAGCAGCGCCCCCGGGACAGGCGAAGAGTTC,CASSAPGTGEEF
TRBJ1-2,TRBV10-3,13,-,-,TGTGCCATCACCCCCGGGGCTAACTATGGCTACACCTTC,CAITPGANYGYTF
TRBJ1-4,TRBV14,16,-,-,TGTGCCAGCAGCACTCGGACAGCTGCAACTAATGAAAAACTGTTTTTT,CASSTRTAATNEKLFF
TRBJ1-5,TRBV19,13,-,-,TGTGCCAGTAGTACGTGGGGGAATCAGCCCCAGCATTTT,CASSTWGNQPQHF
TRBJ1-2,TRBV18,13,-,TRBD1,TGTGCCAGCTCCGTGGGACAGAACTATGGCTACACCTTC,CASSVGQNYGYTF
TRBJ2-2,TRBV15,13,-,-,TGTGCCACCAGGGTTTCGAACACCGGGGAGCTGTTTTTT,CATRVSNTGELFF
TRBJ1-6,TRBV5-1,15,-,TRBD1,TGCGCCAGCAGCATTGGGACAGGTAACGCTTCACCCCTCCACTTT,CASSIGTGNASPLHF
TRBJ1-2,TRBV7-2,14,-,-,TGTGCCAGCAGCTTGTCCCCCACAGACTATGGCTACACCTTC,CASSLSPTDYGYTF
TRBJ2-3,TRBV29-1,16,-,TRBD2,TGCAGCGTCCTGGGACTAGCGGCGGCAAGCACAGATACGCAGTATTTT,CSVLGLAAASTDTQYF
TRBJ1-5,TRBV10-3,13,-,TRBD1,TGTGCCATCGGGACAGAAATCAATCAGCCCCAGCATTTT,CAIGTEINQPQHF
TRBJ1-1,TRBV7-8,13,few,-,TGTGCCAGCAGCTTAGTCCCAGGGGCTGAAGCTTTCTTT,CASSLVPGAEAFF
TRBJ1-5,TRBV10-2,14,-,-,TGCGCCAGCAGTCTTCGGGGTAACAATCAGCCCCAGCATTTT,CASSLRGNNQPQHF
TRBJ2-2,TRBV2,15,-,TRBD2,TGTGCCAGCAGGCCGCGGGGGGGCCCCGGCGGGGAGCTGTTTTTT,CASRPRGGPGGELFF
TRBJ2-1,TRBV20-1,10,-,TRBD2,TGCAGTGCCTGGCGGGGGGAGCAGTTCTTC,CSAWRGEQFF
TRBJ1-6,TRBV30,15,few,-,TGTGCCTGGAGGGGAGTAAGCTCCTATAATTCACCCCTCCACTTT,CAWRGVSSYNSPLHF
TRBJ1-4,TRBV25-1,11,-,-,TGTGCCAGCGGGTTTTTAGAAAAACTGTTTTTT,CASGFLEKLFF
TRBJ1-2,TRBV12-5,17,once,-,TGTGCTAGTGGTTTGCTGGGACAAGCTGAACCTAACTATGGCTACACCTTC,CASGLLGQAEPNYGYTF
TRBJ2-7,TRBV6-5,16,-,TRBD1,TGTGCCAGCAGTTACCGTAGGACAGGCCTCTCCTACGAGCAGTACTTC,CASSYRRTGLSYEQYF
TRBJ2-1,TRBV7-3,15,-,-,TGTGCCAGCAGCTTAAACCCCAGGGTTAACAATGAGCAGTTCTTC,CASSLNPRVNNEQFF
TRBJ1-2,TRBV11-2,15,-,TRBD1,TGTGCCAGCAGCCCGGGACAGGGGGCCAACTATGGCTACACCTTC,CASSPGQGANYGYTF
TRBJ2-3,TRBV7-3,15,-,TRBD2,TGTGCCAGCAGCTCTAGCGGGGGGGCGACAGATACGCAGTATTTT,CASSSSGGATDTQYF
TRBJ2-5,TRBV27,16,-,TRBD1,TGTGCCAGCAAAGGTATCGACAGGGGGCAAAGGGAGACCCAGTACTTC,CASKGIDRGQRETQYF
TRBJ2-5,TRBV2,15,-,TRBD1,TGTGCCAGCAGTAAGAGGGGGACAGGGTTCGAGACCCAGTACTTC,CASSKRGTGFETQYF
TRBJ1-1,TRBV5-4,15,-,-,TGTGCCAGCAGCTCGAGCGGTTACATGAACACTGAAGCTTTCTTT,CASSSSGYMNTEAFF
TRBJ2-3,TRBV2,14,few,-,TGTGCCAGCAGGGTTTCTTCCGGCACAGATACGCAGTATTTT,CASRVSSGTDTQYF
TRBJ2-3,TRBV10-3,16,-,TRBD2,TGTGCCATCAGTGCCAGCGGGGGGGTGGGCACAGATACGCAGTATTTT,CAISASGGVGTDTQYF
TRBJ1-6,TRBV21-1,14,-,-,TGTGCCAGCAGCAATGGGACAGGGGATTCACCCCTCCACTTT,CASSNGTGDSPLHF
TRBJ1-5,TRBV27,12,once,-,TGTGCCAGCAGTTTTCGGGATCAGCCCCAGCATTTT,CASSFRDQPQHF
TRBJ2-2,TRBV6-4,14,-,-,TGTGCCAGCAGTGAACAGGGCGGCACCGGGGAGCTGTTTTTT,CASSEQGGTGELFF
TRBJ2-5,TRBV13,13,-,-,TGTGCCAGCAGTGGACAGGAGGGCGAGACCCAGTACTTC,CASSGQEGETQYF
TRBJ2-3,TRBV7-9,14,-,TRBD2,TGTGCCAGCAGCCCTAGCGGGGGCACAGATACGCAGTATTTT,CASSPSGGTDTQYF